The entry below describes one TCR beta chain. The method was immunoSEQ multiplex PCR; TCRdb's version includes in-frame clones alone and lacks a portion of them. Of some 290,000 clones in the sample, 85% to 90% are singletons; the top ten hold approximately 12%. The sample belongs to a study of blood T cell repertoires in COVID-19. The CDR3 runs 13 residues. Trimming cost V 2 bases and J 10 bases, with 12 bases left between them. Germline V CDR1 and CDR2: LNHDA, SQIVND (reference sequence). The chain uses TRBV19 and TRBJ2-1, with D maybe TRBD2 (5 bases). The source is a woman in her 30s with COVID-19, enrolled during active disease. Source material: peripheral blood. Here the CDR3 reads CASSIFLEGEQFF. The CDR3 coding sequence is TGTGCCAGTAGTATATTCCTCGAGGGCGAGCAGTTCTTC.